The clone carrying this TCR beta chain was seen many times. As yet, its antigen is unknown. The data are from a study of identical twins. No donor was unhealthy or non-Caucasian. Study observations and caveats: Fewer insertions were carried by abundant cord blood beta clonotypes, but none was seen in memory repertoires.

From germline, CDR1 is SGHTA and CDR2 FQGNSA. This CDR3 is built from 12 residues. V was shortened by 5 bases and J by 8 bases, with 12 bases between the two germline ends. The cDNA had a unique molecular identifier and a template-switch universal primer site. TCRdb ran MiXCR on the 5' RACE reads and lists one entry per CDR3 protein. This table holds about 500,000 distinct CDR3 sequences, approximately 15% found once. Separately, the same data were catalogued under a study of yellow fever vaccine responses in identical twins.

This rearrangement joins TRBV7-2 to TRBJ1-2; tentatively, D is TRBD1 (5 bases). What was sequenced was CD4+ T cells sorted from blood. This TCR derives from a woman between 18 and 29 years old in good health. CDR3: CASSPQGRGYTF. The DNA for the CDR3 is TGTGCCAGCAGCCCGCAGGGTCGGGGCTACACCTTC. The whole variable domain, remainder taken from reference TRBV7-2 and TRBJ1-2, is GAGVSQSPSNKVTEKGKDVELRCDPISGHTALYWYRQSLGQGLEFLIYFQGNSAPDKSGLPSDRFSAERTGGSVSTLTIQRTQQEDSAVYLCASSPQGRGYTFGSGTRLTVV.